This TCR beta chain emerged from a study of cytomegalovirus exposure and HLA in healthy donors. Amplification used 60 Vbeta primers and 13 Jbeta primers. Clones were read by immunoSEQ multiplex PCR, and TCRdb kept only the in-frame ones, dropping some. The profile shows 150,000 or so clones, around four fifths of them singletons. Study-wide results and limits: TCR beta V segments were, for the most part, productive about 87% or about 30% of the time in an earlier analysis.

The V gene's germline CDR1 is MDHEN and CDR2 SYDVKM. This CDR3 is 15 amino acids long. The germline V and J ends were trimmed by 5 bases and 5 bases, with 16 bases remaining between them. Worth noting for this clone: What it recognizes is unknown.

The origin of this receptor is a man aged 25 to 45 in good health and CMV-seronegative. The V gene is TRBV28, the J gene TRBJ1-5, with TRBD1 as a possible D gene (6 bases). Specimen: PBMCs. In DNA form, the CDR3 reads TGTGCCAGCAGTCCCCGAAAAGCAGGGGATCAGCCCCAGCATTTT. Translation gives CASSPRKAGDQPQHF. Variable domain in full (rest from reference TRBV28 and TRBJ1-5): DVKVTQSSRYLVKRTGEKVFLECVQDMDHENMFWYRQDPGLGLRLIYFSYDVKMKEKGDIPEGYSVSREKKERFSLILESASTNQTSMYLCASSPRKAGDQPQHFGDGTRLSIL.